This is a list of T cell receptor beta chains from one sample in a study of T-cell memory formation after mild COVID-19. Each CDR3 protein gets one entry after TCRdb re-called the 5' RACE reads with MiXCR. Counted here are around 300,000 distinct CDR3 sequences, more than 15% occurring once; the ten biggest clones make up about 21%. The material sequenced was PBMCs or a T cell subset sorted from them (not recorded which). These receptors were taken from a man between 18 and 29 years old who had mild COVID-19 (a few samples of this study predate the infection). Cell type and time point are not known. The CDR3 runs from the conserved cysteine through the conserved F or W. D genes are given only for firm matches. Some rows mark clone size as missing; the rest say once, few, many or name a class of expanded clone.

d_gene	v_gene	j_gene	abundance	CDR3aa	CDR3nt
NA	TRBV6-2/TRBV6-3	TRBJ2-3	NA	CASSYGGGGLIETDTQYF	TGTGCCAGCAGTTACGGTGGCGGGGGCCTTATCGAAACAGATACGCAGTATTTT
NA	TRBV6-1	TRBJ1-2	NA	CASRTEATYGYTF	TGTGCCAGCAGGACGGAGGCTACCTATGGCTACACCTTC
NA	TRBV3-1	TRBJ1-1	few	CASSQDLRNREAFF	TGTGCCAGCAGCCAAGATCTTCGGAACAGGGAAGCTTTCTTT
NA	TRBV6-6	TRBJ2-7	NA	CASSYGGQGEQYF	TGTGCCAGCAGTTACGGGGGGCAGGGCGAGCAGTACTTC
NA	TRBV4-1	TRBJ2-5	many	CASSQVGRHVWGETQYF	TGCGCCAGCAGCCAAGTGGGGCGTCACGTTTGGGGAGAGACCCAGTACTTC
TRBD1	TRBV6-5	TRBJ1-1	few	CASSYFDRGNTEAFF	TGTGCCAGCAGTTACTTTGACAGGGGGAACACTGAAGCTTTCTTT
TRBD2	TRBV14	TRBJ2-1	NA	CASSQDIGGGAKQFF	TGTGCCAGCAGCCAAGATATCGGCGGGGGAGCGAAGCAGTTCTTC
NA	TRBV3-1	TRBJ2-1	few	CASSQTGNYNEQFF	TGTGCCAGCAGCCAAACAGGGAACTACAATGAGCAGTTCTTC
NA	TRBV6-5	TRBJ2-7	few	CASSYGSNYEQYF	TGTGCCAGCAGTTACGGAAGTAACTACGAGCAGTACTTC
NA	TRBV7-7	TRBJ2-3	many	CASSSLTTDTQYF	TGTGCCAGCAGCTCCTTGACCACAGATACGCAGTATTTT
NA	TRBV29-1	TRBJ1-2	NA	CSVTSSVGFGGYTF	TGCAGCGTTACCTCCTCCGTCGGATTCGGAGGCTACACCTTC
NA	TRBV7-9	TRBJ1-1	NA	CASSLAPRGSHTEAFF	TGTGCCAGCAGCTTAGCGCCTAGGGGATCTCACACTGAAGCTTTCTTT
TRBD1	TRBV18	TRBJ1-5	NA	CASSPRDRAQPQHF	TGTGCCAGCTCACCGCGGGACAGGGCACAGCCCCAGCATTTT
TRBD2	TRBV4-2	TRBJ2-3	few	CASSSLAGSTDTQYF	TGTGCCAGCAGCTCCCTAGCGGGTAGCACAGATACGCAGTATTTT
NA	TRBV2	TRBJ2-4	few	CASGTGHLKNIQYF	TGTGCCAGCGGAACCGGGCACCTCAAAAACATTCAGTACTTC
NA	TRBV14	TRBJ1-1	few	CASSSTARTEAFF	TGTGCCAGCAGCTCGACGGCCCGGACCGAAGCTTTCTTT
TRBD1	TRBV5-5	TRBJ1-6	few	CASSSLTGGSNSPLHF	TGTGCCAGCAGCTCCCTGACAGGGGGCTCTAATTCACCCCTCCACTTT
TRBD2	TRBV11-2	TRBJ2-1	NA	CASSRGLAPNEQFF	TGTGCCAGCAGCCGAGGACTAGCGCCCAATGAGCAGTTCTTC
NA	TRBV28	TRBJ2-5	many	CASSRSGETQYF	TGTGCCAGCAGTCGATCTGGGGAGACCCAGTACTTC
NA	TRBV25-1	TRBJ2-7	NA	CASSEPGASAYEQYF	TGTGCCAGCAGTGAACCCGGGGCCAGCGCCTACGAGCAGTACTTC
TRBD1	TRBV20-1	TRBJ1-4	few	CSASTGVGEKLFF	TGCAGTGCTTCAACAGGGGTGGGTGAAAAACTGTTTTTT
NA	TRBV12-3/TRBV12-4	TRBJ2-7	NA	CASSHRQVAPEQYF	TGTGCCAGCAGTCATAGACAGGTAGCCCCCGAGCAGTACTTC
TRBD1	TRBV12-3/TRBV12-4	TRBJ2-2	few	CASSPQRGPEELFF	TGTGCCAGCAGCCCGCAGAGGGGGCCGGAGGAGCTGTTTTTT
TRBD1	TRBV28	TRBJ1-2	few	CASSPGQANYGYTF	TGTGCCAGCTCCCCGGGACAGGCAAACTATGGCTACACCTTC
NA	TRBV27	TRBJ2-3	NA	CASSRGVSGDTQYF	TGTGCCAGCAGTCGCGGGGTTTCAGGGGATACGCAGTATTTT
NA	TRBV4-1	TRBJ1-4	NA	CASSPRGAANEKLFF	TGCGCCAGCAGCCCAAGGGGAGCGGCTAATGAAAAACTGTTTTTT
TRBD1	TRBV5-1	TRBJ1-3	NA	CASSLQGTGNTIYF	TGCGCCAGCAGCCTACAGGGGACTGGAAACACCATATATTTT